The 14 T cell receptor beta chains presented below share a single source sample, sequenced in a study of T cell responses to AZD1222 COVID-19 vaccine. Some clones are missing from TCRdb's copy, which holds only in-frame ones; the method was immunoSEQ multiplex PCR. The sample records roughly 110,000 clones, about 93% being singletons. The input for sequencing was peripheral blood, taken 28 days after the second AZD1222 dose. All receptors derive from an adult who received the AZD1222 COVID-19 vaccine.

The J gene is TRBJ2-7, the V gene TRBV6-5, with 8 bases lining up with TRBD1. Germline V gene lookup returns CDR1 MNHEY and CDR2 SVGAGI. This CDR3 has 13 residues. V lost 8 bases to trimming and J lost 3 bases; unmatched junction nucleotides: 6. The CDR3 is CASGGQGGYEQYF. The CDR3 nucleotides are TGTGCCAGCGGAGGACAGGGTGGCTACGAGCAGTACTTC.

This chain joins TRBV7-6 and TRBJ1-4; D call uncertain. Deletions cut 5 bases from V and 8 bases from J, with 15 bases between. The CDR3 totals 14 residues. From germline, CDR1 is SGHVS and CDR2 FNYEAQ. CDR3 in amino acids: CASSPNWSSEKLFF. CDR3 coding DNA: TGTGCCAGCAGCCCCAACTGGAGTTCGGAAAAACTGTTTTTT.

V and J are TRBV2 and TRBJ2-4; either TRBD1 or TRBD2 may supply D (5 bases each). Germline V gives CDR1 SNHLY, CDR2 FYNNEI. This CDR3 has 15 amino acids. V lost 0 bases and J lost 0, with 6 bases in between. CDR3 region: CASSEARGAKNIQYF. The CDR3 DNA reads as TGTGCCAGCAGTGAAGCGAGGGGAGCCAAAAACATTCAGTACTTC.

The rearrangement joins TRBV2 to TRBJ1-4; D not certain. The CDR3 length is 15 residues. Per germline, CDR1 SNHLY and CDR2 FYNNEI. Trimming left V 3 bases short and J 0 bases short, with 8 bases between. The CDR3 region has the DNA TGTGCCAGCAGTGATGTAACGGCAACTAATGAAAAACTGTTTTTT. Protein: CASSDVTATNEKLFF.

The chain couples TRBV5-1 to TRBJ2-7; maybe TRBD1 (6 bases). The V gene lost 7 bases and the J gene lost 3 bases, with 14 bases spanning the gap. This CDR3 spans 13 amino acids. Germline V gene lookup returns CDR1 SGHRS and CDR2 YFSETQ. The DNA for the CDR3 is TGCGCCAGCGGCACCGGGACAAGCTACGAGCAGTACTTC. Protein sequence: CASGTGTSYEQYF.

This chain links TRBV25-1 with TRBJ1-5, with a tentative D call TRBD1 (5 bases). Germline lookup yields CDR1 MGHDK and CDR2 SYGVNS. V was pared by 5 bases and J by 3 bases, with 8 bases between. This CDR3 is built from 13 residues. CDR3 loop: CASSLGPNQPQHF. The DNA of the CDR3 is TGTGCCAGCAGTCTGGGGCCCAATCAGCCCCAGCATTTT.

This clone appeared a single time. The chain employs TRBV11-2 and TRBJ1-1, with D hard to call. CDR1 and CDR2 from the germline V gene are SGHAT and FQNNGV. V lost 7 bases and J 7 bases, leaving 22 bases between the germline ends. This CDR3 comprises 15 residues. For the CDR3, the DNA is TGTGCCAGCACCCCTTCCCCAAAAGGTTTGGATGAAGCTTTCTTT. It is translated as CASTPSPKGLDEAFF.

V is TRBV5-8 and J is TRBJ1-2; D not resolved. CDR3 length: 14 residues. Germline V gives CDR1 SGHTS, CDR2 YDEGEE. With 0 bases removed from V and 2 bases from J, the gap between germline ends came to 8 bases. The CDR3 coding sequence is TGTGCCAGCAGCTTGGACGGCAGAAACTATGGCTACACCTTC. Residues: CASSLDGRNYGYTF.

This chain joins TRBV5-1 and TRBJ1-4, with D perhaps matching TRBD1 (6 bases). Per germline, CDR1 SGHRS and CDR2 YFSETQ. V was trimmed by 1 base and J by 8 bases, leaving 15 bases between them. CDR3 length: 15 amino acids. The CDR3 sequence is CASSLSTGQGEKLFF. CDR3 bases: TGCGCCAGCAGCTTGAGTACAGGGCAAGGGGAAAAACTGTTTTTT.

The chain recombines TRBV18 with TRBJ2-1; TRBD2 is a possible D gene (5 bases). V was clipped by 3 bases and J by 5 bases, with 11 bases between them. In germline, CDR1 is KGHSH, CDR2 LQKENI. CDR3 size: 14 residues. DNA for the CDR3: TGTGCCAGCTCACCGTCCCGGGATCACAATGAGCAGTTCTTC. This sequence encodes CASSPSRDHNEQFF.

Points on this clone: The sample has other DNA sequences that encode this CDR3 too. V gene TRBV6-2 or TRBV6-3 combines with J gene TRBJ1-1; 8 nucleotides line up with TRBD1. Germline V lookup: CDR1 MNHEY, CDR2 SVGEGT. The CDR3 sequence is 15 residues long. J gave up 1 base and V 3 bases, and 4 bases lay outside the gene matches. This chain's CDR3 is CASSYSGTGNTEAFF. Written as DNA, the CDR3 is TGTGCCAGCAGTTATTCCGGGACAGGGAACACTGAAGCTTTCTTT.

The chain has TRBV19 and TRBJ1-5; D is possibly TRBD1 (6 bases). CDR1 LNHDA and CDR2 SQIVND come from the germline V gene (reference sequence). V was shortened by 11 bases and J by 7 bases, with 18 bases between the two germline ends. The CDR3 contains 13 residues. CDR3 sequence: CAATTVGTQPQHF. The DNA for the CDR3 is TGTGCCGCTACTACAGTGGGGACACAGCCCCAGCATTTT.

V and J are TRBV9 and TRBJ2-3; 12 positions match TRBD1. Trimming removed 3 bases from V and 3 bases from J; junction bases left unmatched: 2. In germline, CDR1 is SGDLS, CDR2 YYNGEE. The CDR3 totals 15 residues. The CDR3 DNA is TGTGCCAGCAGCGCGGGACAGGGGGCGACAGATACGCAGTATTTT. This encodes CASSAGQGATDTQYF.

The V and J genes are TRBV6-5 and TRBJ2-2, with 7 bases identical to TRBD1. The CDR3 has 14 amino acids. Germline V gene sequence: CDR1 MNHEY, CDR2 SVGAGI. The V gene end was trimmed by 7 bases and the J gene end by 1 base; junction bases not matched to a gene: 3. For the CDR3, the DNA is TGTGCCAGCACTCGGACAGGGAACACCGGGGAGCTGTTTTTT. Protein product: CASTRTGNTGELFF.